Below are 27 T cell receptor beta chains sequenced from a single sample in a study of early T cells in non-severe SARS-CoV-2 infection. TCRdb itself ran the 5' RACE reads through MiXCR, one entry per CDR3 protein. The sample includes about 80,000 distinct CDR3 sequences, 11% to 15% seen only once; the top ten take 10% to 11%. The sequenced sample was whole blood. These receptors originate from an adult who was a healthcare worker with PCR-confirmed SARS-CoV-2 infection or an uninfected control (not recorded which).

There are a few counts of this clonotype. J is TRBJ1-6 and V is TRBV4-2; D ambiguous. The CDR3 runs to 15 residues. CDR1 and CDR2 (germline): LGHNA, YNFKEQ. Trimming left V 0 bases short and J 8 bases short, with 11 bases between. The CDR3 sequence is CASSQEEPGDSPLHF. DNA of the CDR3: TGTGCCAGCAGCCAAGAGGAGCCGGGAGATTCACCCCTCCACTTT.

The chain uses TRBV2 and TRBJ2-2; no firm D call. Trimming took 4 bases from V and 7 from J, leaving 19 bases between them. CDR3 length: 16 amino acids. The germline gives CDR1 SNHLY, CDR2 FYNNEI. The CDR3 protein is CASSGTPPWYGGELFF. CDR3 nucleotide sequence: TGTGCCAGCAGTGGTACTCCACCATGGTACGGCGGGGAGCTGTTTTTT.

The rearrangement links TRBV7-8 to TRBJ2-1; TRBD1 matches 9 bases. Losses at the gene ends were 5 bases for V and 7 bases for J; bases not matched to a gene: 6. Germline CDR1 is SGHVS and CDR2 is FQNEAQ. The CDR3 spans 14 residues. CDR3 amino acids: CASSQGQGRNEQFF. The DNA of the CDR3 is TGTGCCAGCAGCCAGGGACAGGGAAGAAATGAGCAGTTCTTC.

With respect to this clonotype: Germline and junction disagree at one end, which may indicate a read error. The CDR3 DNA reads TGTGCCAGCAGCCCGACAGGGTTGCTTTACGAGCAGTACTTT. Translation gives CASSPTGLLYEQYF. V is TRBV14 and J is TRBJ2-7; 7 bases match TRBD1. The CDR3 sequence is 14 residues long. Germline V gene data show CDR1 as SGHDN and CDR2 as FVKESK.

This clonotype was seen more than once but under ten times. The J gene is TRBJ2-3, the V gene TRBV7-7, with D possibly being TRBD2 (7 bases). The CDR3 is 15 amino acids. V was shortened by 5 bases and J by 4 bases, with 16 bases between the two germline ends. Germline CDR1 SSHAT, CDR2 FNYEAQ (reference sequence). CDR3 DNA: TGTGCCAGCAGCCCTACCCCGCGGGGGCCAGATACGCAGTATTTT. Encoded protein: CASSPTPRGPDTQYF.

This chain uses TRBV6-2 or TRBV6-3 with TRBJ1-2; 7 bases line up with TRBD1. This CDR3 is 14 amino acids long. J was trimmed by 5 bases and V by 4 bases; bases with no gene match: 7. Looked up from germline, CDR1 is MNHEY and CDR2 is SVGEGT. The CDR3 DNA sequence: TGTGCCAGCAGTTGGCAACCGACAGGGTATGGCTACACCTTC. Protein product: CASSWQPTGYGYTF.

This clonotype has just a few counts. The V gene is TRBV14, the J gene TRBJ1-3, with no clear D. V lost 1 base, J lost 6 bases, and 13 bases lay in between. Germline V gives CDR1 SGHDN, CDR2 FVKESK. This CDR3 comprises 15 residues. The CDR3 region is CASSQGTRTLNTIYF. As DNA, the CDR3 is TGTGCCAGCAGCCAAGGGACCAGGACCTTAAACACCATATATTTT.

The sample holds many counts of this clonotype. The J gene is TRBJ2-3, the V gene TRBV12-3 or TRBV12-4; D is unclear. CDR3 length: 13 residues. V lost 8 bases and J 2 bases, leaving 11 bases between the germline ends. In DNA, the CDR3 is TGTGCCAGCGATTCGTTGTACACAGATACGCAGTATTTT. Translated: CASDSLYTDTQYF.

The chain recombines TRBV7-6 with TRBJ2-7; 7 nucleotides agree with TRBD1. CDR1 and CDR2 (germline): SGHVS, FNYEAQ. CDR3 size: 14 residues. The trim removed 3 bases at V and 1 base at J, leaving 3 bases unmatched. CDR3 residues: CASSLTGSSYEQYF. Here the CDR3 DNA reads TGTGCCAGCAGCTTGACAGGGTCATCCTACGAGCAGTACTTC.

The CDR3 DNA sequence: TGTGCCATCTCTTCCGGAAACACCATATATTTT. Translation: CAISSGNTIYF. The rearrangement links TRBV10-3 to TRBJ1-3; D is uncertain. From germline, CDR1 is ENHRY and CDR2 SYGVKD. The CDR3 totals 11 residues. V lost 8 bases and J 4 bases, leaving 6 bases between the germline ends.

This chain joins TRBV27 and TRBJ2-5, with TRBD1 identical over 7 bases. The germline V gene encodes CDR1 MNHEY and CDR2 SMNVEV (reference sequence). The CDR3 contains 14 residues. V lost 6 bases, J lost 0 bases, and 4 bases stayed unmatched. CDR3 sequence reads: CASSSTGYQETQYF. CDR3 DNA sequence: TGTGCCAGCAGCTCGACAGGGTACCAAGAGACCCAGTACTTC.

The chain links TRBV11-2 to TRBJ2-7; no clear D. This CDR3 is 13 amino acids long. The germline gives CDR1 SGHAT, CDR2 FQNNGV. V was trimmed by 4 bases and J by 4 bases, leaving 11 bases between them. The CDR3 loop is CASSWDSRYEQYF. Here the CDR3 DNA reads TGTGCCAGCAGCTGGGATAGCCGATACGAGCAGTACTTC.

The DNA for the CDR3 is TGTGCCAGCAGCTTACGGCTAGCGGGGATGAATGAGCAGTTCTTC. Its translation is CASSLRLAGMNEQFF. The gene calls are TRBV7-8 and TRBJ2-1, with 9 bases identical to TRBD2. J gave up 7 bases and V 2 bases, and 6 bases lay outside the gene matches. The CDR3 has 15 amino acids. The germline gives CDR1 SGHVS, CDR2 FQNEAQ.

There are a few counts of this clonotype. This rearrangement joins TRBV6-2 or TRBV6-3 to TRBJ2-7; tentatively, D is TRBD2 (6 bases). CDR3 length: 14 amino acids. Trimming removed 7 bases at V and 3 bases at J, with 16 bases between. Looked up from germline, CDR1 is MNHEY and CDR2 is SVGEGT. CDR3: CASIPGRGRYEQYF. The DNA of the CDR3 is TGTGCCAGCATCCCGGGGCGGGGTCGCTACGAGCAGTACTTC.

This clonotype was recorded a few times. The chain uses TRBV9 and TRBJ1-2, with D maybe TRBD1 (5 bases). Trimming took 3 bases from V and 8 from J, leaving 14 bases between them. The CDR3 contains 13 residues. Germline CDR1 is SGDLS and CDR2 is YYNGEE. The CDR3 here is CASSATGFGGYTF. CDR3 nucleotides: TGTGCCAGCAGCGCAACAGGATTTGGGGGCTACACCTTC. Full variable domain (rest looked up from reference TRBV9 and TRBJ1-2): DSGVTQTPKHLITATGQRVTLRCSPRSGDLSVYWYQQSLDQGLQFLIQYYNGEERAKGNILERFSAQQFPDLHSELNLSSLELGDSALYFCASSATGFGGYTFGSGTRLTVV.

This clonotype was counted ten times or more. The chain links TRBV29-1 to TRBJ2-1; no clear D gene. This CDR3 has 14 residues. V dropped 6 bases and J dropped 0 bases, with 12 bases sitting between them. Germline-derived CDR1 and CDR2 are SQVTM and ANQGSEA. Here the CDR3 reads CSVNGGSSYNEQFF. CDR3 DNA: TGCAGCGTGAATGGTGGTAGCTCCTACAATGAGCAGTTCTTC.

This clonotype has a handful of counts. The rearrangement links TRBV7-9 to TRBJ2-1, with 7 bases identical to TRBD2. This CDR3 spans 16 amino acids. Germline V gene lookup returns CDR1 SEHNR and CDR2 FQNEAQ (reference sequence). After removal of 1 base from V and 4 bases from J, the junction contained 7 bases not matched to a gene. The chain's CDR3 is CASSLERGAWYNEQFF. For the CDR3, the DNA is TGTGCCAGCAGCTTAGAGCGGGGCGCGTGGTACAATGAGCAGTTCTTC.

The chain is built from TRBV14 and TRBJ2-1; the D is unclear. V was shortened by 0 bases and J by 9 bases, with 9 bases between the two germline ends. Germline V gene lookup returns CDR1 SGHDN and CDR2 FVKESK. The CDR3 loop spans 13 amino acids. The CDR3 protein is CASSQDLLAEQFF. The CDR3 nucleotides are TGTGCCAGCAGCCAAGATCTTCTCGCTGAGCAGTTCTTC.

The chain joins TRBV7-2 to TRBJ1-4; D may be TRBD1 (5 bases). Germline V gene sequence: CDR1 SGHTA, CDR2 FQGNSA. Trimming removed 2 bases from V and 4 bases from J, with 11 bases in between. The CDR3 sequence is 15 residues long. Written as DNA, the CDR3 is TGTGCCAGCAGCTTATCCCCAGGGCATAATGAAAAACTGTTTTTT. Translating it yields CASSLSPGHNEKLFF.

The chain has TRBV29-1 and TRBJ1-2; no clear D. The V gene's germline CDR1 is SQVTM and CDR2 ANQGSEA. CDR3 length: 10 residues. V lost 4 bases, J lost 5 bases, and 5 bases lay in between. CDR3 DNA: TGCAGCGTTGGGGGATATGGCTACACCTTC. Encoded protein: CSVGGYGYTF.

This clonotype was detected a few times. The chain links TRBV9 to TRBJ2-3, with D perhaps TRBD2 (6 bases). V dropped 0 bases and J dropped 3 bases, with 14 bases sitting between them. There are 16 residues in the CDR3. The germline gives CDR1 SGDLS, CDR2 YYNGEE. The CDR3 coding sequence is TGTGCCAGCAGCGTAGGGCCTAGCGACAGTACAGATACGCAGTATTTT. The encoded protein is CASSVGPSDSTDTQYF.

The chain carries TRBV2 and TRBJ1-2; D is possibly TRBD1 (5 bases). Between the trimmed V and J ends, which lost 8 bases and 4 bases, there was a span of 20 bases. CDR3 size: 15 residues. Germline V gene lookup returns CDR1 SNHLY and CDR2 FYNNEI. The CDR3 nucleotides read TGTGCCAGCTTACTTCCGGGACGGTCAATCTATGGCTACACCTTC. Its translation: CASLLPGRSIYGYTF.

This chain joins TRBV6-1 and TRBJ2-7, with 10 positions matching TRBD1. J gave up 7 bases and V 5 bases, and 8 bases lay outside the gene matches. Germline loops: CDR1 MNHNS, CDR2 SASEGT. The CDR3 totals 14 residues. CDR3 nucleotide sequence: TGTGCCAGCAGTTCTGACAGGGGGCTAAGGGAGCAGTACTTC. It specifies CASSSDRGLREQYF.

This sequence joins TRBV2 and TRBJ1-5, with D possibly TRBD1 on 6 matching bases. Trimming shortened V by 6 bases and J by 1 base, and 13 bases separated the two germline ends. The CDR3 consists of 15 residues. From germline, CDR1 is SNHLY and CDR2 FYNNEI. CDR3 amino acids: CASSRDTPSNQPQHF. The CDR3 DNA sequence: TGTGCCAGCAGCCGGGACACCCCGAGCAATCAGCCCCAGCATTTT.

The rearrangement links TRBV25-1 to TRBJ1-1; D remains unclear. The V and J ends lost 0 bases and 1 base respectively, with 6 bases between them. The CDR3 extends over 14 amino acids. The germline gives CDR1 MGHDK, CDR2 SYGVNS. The CDR3 is CASSEYLGNTEAFF. The DNA for the CDR3 is TGTGCCAGCAGTGAATATCTAGGGAACACTGAAGCTTTCTTT.

The table lists this clonotype with a few counts. The chain joins TRBV20-1 to TRBJ2-3; D unclear. Germline-derived CDR1 and CDR2 are DFQATT and SNEGSKA (reference sequence). V shed 0 bases and J shed 1 base, with 8 bases lying between them. The CDR3 is 14 residues long. CDR3 protein: CSARDALGTDTQYF. The CDR3 nucleotides are TGCAGTGCTAGAGATGCGCTTGGCACAGATACGCAGTATTTT.

This rearrangement joins TRBV28 to TRBJ2-7; perhaps TRBD2 as D (6 bases). CDR1 and CDR2 from the germline V gene are MDHEN and SYDVKM. The CDR3 extends over 14 amino acids. The V and J ends lost 7 bases and 4 bases respectively, with 17 bases between them. CDR3: CASTRRERKYEQYF. The CDR3, as DNA: TGTGCCAGCACCAGGCGGGAAAGAAAGTACGAGCAGTACTTC.